This entry is about one T cell receptor beta chain. The antigen is unknown. The entry originates in a study of identical twins. Whole-study results and caveats: Conclusions came from cross-sectional statistical analysis, not from following the same donors. Beta out-of-frame sequences showed weaker excess sharing between twins. One should note that invariant MAIT and iNKT cells could partly confound zero-insertion analyses.

In every case, the donor was a healthy Caucasian. TCRdb re-called the 5' RACE reads through MiXCR, storing one row per CDR3 protein. This table holds about 390,000 distinct CDR3 sequences, approximately 8.7% found once. V was cut by 5 bases and J by 3 bases, with 15 bases left in between. The CDR3 length is 14 residues. Germline lookup yields CDR1 DFQATT and CDR2 SNEGSKA (reference sequence). Sequencing used naive T cells sorted from blood. The TCR sequence derives from a woman between 50 and 59 years old in good health. This chain uses TRBV20-1 with TRBJ2-3, with D maybe TRBD2 (5 bases). Here the CDR3 DNA reads TGCAGTGCTGGCCCGAGGGTTAGGACAGATACGCAGTATTTT. As protein: CSAGPRVRTDTQYF.